The following is a TCR beta chain sequence with its context. Its antigen is not identified. This specimen belongs to a study of cytomegalovirus exposure and HLA in healthy donors. CDR3 length: 16 amino acids. Unmatched junction bases numbered 13, after V lost 7 bases and J lost 4 bases. The germline gives CDR1 SEHNR, CDR2 FQNEAQ (reference sequence). PCR was performed using 60 Vbeta and 13 Jbeta primers. Profiling relied on immunoSEQ multiplex PCR, and the TCRdb table lists in-frame clones only, not all of them. The profile shows approximately 110,000 clones, 83% of them singletons. Study-level findings and limits: Accurate HLA-A and HLA-B prediction from TCR beta sequences was reported for most subjects.

The clonotype originates from a man in his late teens or twenties in good health and CMV-seronegative. Sequencing was carried out using PBMCs. The genes are TRBV7-9 and TRBJ2-3, with 8 positions matching TRBD2. DNA of the CDR3: TGTGCCAGCATCCTAGACGGCGCCGGGAGGGCAGATACGCAGTATTTT. Translation: CASILDGAGRADTQYF.